The entry that follows covers one T cell receptor beta chain sequence. Its specificity is unknown. The table came from immunoSEQ multiplex PCR; TCRdb's copy has only in-frame clones and leaves some out. The table has roughly 35,000 clones, roughly 86% seen once. The cohort excluded patients with autoimmune disease history or systemic immunosuppression. The CDR3 is made up of 13 amino acids. Between the trimmed V and J ends, which lost 0 bases and 2 bases, there was a span of 5 bases. CDR1 is LNHNV, CDR2 YYDKDF, per germline (reference sequence). This record comes from a study of OX40 agonist ivuxolimab in advanced cancers. Whole-study findings and limits: Nonresponders included some who also had low normalized T-cell clonal expansion. CD8+ T cells showed, on average, more clonal expansion than CD4+ cells.

The source of this sequence is an adult with an advanced solid tumor such as melanoma, head and neck, liver or kidney cancer. The sample was CD4+ or CD8+ T cells sorted from blood, taken in a trial of the OX40 agonist ivuxolimab. The chain has TRBV15 and TRBJ2-7; D is undetermined. The CDR3: CATSRDKTYEQYF. As DNA, the CDR3 is TGTGCCACCAGCAGAGACAAAACCTACGAGCAGTACTTC.